This T cell receptor (beta chain) was sequenced in a study of Tregs in tolerant kidney transplant recipients. A remark on this clone: No antigen is known for it.

CD4+CD25+CD127- Tregs, CD4+CD25- non-Tregs, CD4 and CD8 cells were sorted. Germline CDR1 is SGHVS and CDR2 is FNYEAQ. V was pared by 3 bases and J by 5 bases, with 8 bases between. There are 13 residues in the CDR3. Clones were sequenced by immunoSEQ multiplex PCR, and TCRdb holds only the in-frame ones, with some missing. Here the sample spans tens of thousands of clones, roughly 89% being singletons. Study results and limitations: Activated donor B cell expansion appeared to reveal the most relevant donor-specific TCRbeta repertoire. The small number of patients limits these findings pending further validation.

Sequenced: CD4+ T cells from blood. The sequence derives from a human donor in good health. The chain carries TRBV7-6 and TRBJ2-1; the D gene is possibly TRBD1 (5 bases). CDR3 in DNA: TGTGCCAGCAGCTTTGACAGTCACAATGAGCAGTTCTTC. This sequence encodes CASSFDSHNEQFF.